The text below deals with one T cell receptor (beta chain). This clone was counted only a few times. This clone's antigen is unknown. There are no base qualities to consult, and no much larger clone falls within one base. Patients underwent resection in Japan or China between the mid-2010s and the late 2010s. Histologic diagnosis of each case was confirmed independently by two lung cancer pathologists on H&E slides. DNA was isolated from FFPE tissue using the AllPrep DNA/RNA FFPE Kit. This record belongs to a study of immune evolution from preneoplasia to lung adenocarcinoma (dated by TCRdb to 2020 to 2022). The study in broad terms: The study combined immune gene expression, TCR sequencing and multiplex immunofluorescence to profile immune contexture across lung adenocarcinoma precursors and invasive adenocarcinoma. Resected precursor lesions (AAH, AIS, MIA) and invasive adenocarcinomas were compared with paired morphologically normal lung tissue. According to the study, some 97 samples were used for TCR sequencing. The sample size depended on which specimens were available, not on a prior power calculation. The immune data were combined with whole exome sequencing and methylation data from the same cohort of nodules. TCR sequencing data came from about 52 patients. POLYSOLVER was used to infer Class I HLA alleles from exome data, while LOHHLA was used to detect allele-specific HLA loss. The overall cohort was made up of around 57 patients with pulmonary nodules who had surgical resection. Results the study describes overall, beyond this receptor: Normal lung showed the highest clonality, whereas later-stage lesions appeared to have higher T cell density and diversity but lower clonality. Because every patient came from Japan and China, how well the results apply to Western populations was uncertain. Top T cell clone frequencies were highest in normal lung and appeared to decrease progressively from AAH through AIS, MIA and invasive adenocarcinoma. Findings were based on association rather than direct causation; larger cohorts with long-term follow-up and longitudinal biopsies were deemed needed.

Including the terminal cysteine and phenylalanine, the CDR3 comprises 21 residues. Solely the CDR3 DNA is kept, with 63 bases framed from the first base. The immunoSEQ hsTCRbeta Kit was used to sequence TCR beta CDR3 regions from DNA. The authors' pipeline ran thus. TCR sequencing data were analysed with the ImmunoSEQ Analyzer. T cell clonality was defined as 1 minus Pielou's evenness, as computed on productive rearrangements. The inverse Simpson index, applied to productive templates, was used to measure T cell diversity. T cell density was TCR beta template counts normalized to usable DNA, estimated by amplifying and sequencing housekeeping genes. Two-sided Kruskal-Wallis tests were used to compare TCR metrics across histologic stages. The table comes from immuneACCESS by way of TCRdb, which keeps in-frame sequences with V and J called. Part of the clones is missing from these tables; in studies checked, under half for an unresolved V gene and the rest for unknown reasons. V, J and clone size are taken as reported in that table, and D and trimming were inferred from the DNA itself. This sample lists some 7,000 clones; around 82% were detected once. About 6.5% of the sample belongs to the ten largest clones.

The rearrangement joined TRBV21-1 to TRBJ2-3; no DNA check was done on the table's D call, TRBD2. TRBV21-1 is a documented pseudogene. The sequenced sample consisted of FFPE adjacent normal lung tissue. The sequence was obtained from a person between 60 and 79 years old with lung adenocarcinoma. The bases read TGTGCCAGCAGCACAAGCCGCTGGTTTACTAGCGGGAGATGGGGGCAAGATACGCAGTATTTT. Translation gives CASSTSRWFTSGRWGQDTQYF.